This T cell receptor beta chain was identified during a study of neurological immune-mediated disorders. Synthesis of cDNA was carried out by template-switch 5'RACE. The reaction used 10-nucleotide random UMIs. TCRdb independently ran MiXCR on the 5' RACE reads; one entry per CDR3 protein. The sample records about 84,000 distinct CDR3 sequences, 10% being singletons. PBMCs numbering 2 million and stored at -80 C yielded the unsorted libraries. The germline V gene has CDR1 LNHNV and CDR2 YYDKDF (reference sequence). V was pared by 0 bases and J by 4 bases, with 9 bases between. This CDR3 region has 14 residues. About this clonotype: What it binds is unknown.

Study findings and constraints: None of the CDR3 amino acid sequences found in expanded clones was shared across subjects. This suggests that the TCR-beta repertoires were private in all groups. It was HTLV-1-associated myelopathy that showed the most TCR clonal expansion, while multiple sclerosis showed the least, falling below healthy controls.

The J gene is TRBJ1-1, the V gene TRBV15; TRBD1 might be the D (6 bases). The sample was PBMCs. This sequence was found in a man aged 40-55 years in good health. As DNA, the CDR3 is TGTGCCACCAGCAGAGATCGAGGGGGCACTGAAGCTTTCTTT. Translation: CATSRDRGGTEAFF. The complete variable domain, with remaining parts taken from reference TRBV15 and TRBJ1-1, reads DAMVIQNPRYQVTQFGKPVTLSCSQTLNHNVMYWYQQKSSQAPKLLFHYYDKDFNNEADTPDNFQSRRPNTSFCFLDIRSPGLGDTAMYLCATSRDRGGTEAFFGQGTRLTVV.